This T cell receptor delta chain derives from a study of gamma-delta T cells after stem cell transplantation. TCRdb reanalysed the RT-PCR reads with CATT. Of 550 to 700 delta-chain clones detected, roughly 16% appear once; the ten largest clones hold about four fifths. Per germline, CDR1 GEAIGNYY and CDR2 EKD. This CDR3 spans 17 amino acids. Trimming left V 0 bases short and J 0 bases short, with 16 bases between. This clone came up a few times. The source of this sequence is a human donor. It is not recorded whose cells these are; they may come from a transplant donor. The chain employs TRDV2 and TRDJ1; no definite D call. Sequences were obtained from gamma-delta T cells. CDR3 coding DNA: TGTGCCTGTGACACCGTCTCTGGATTCGGAGACACCGATAAACTCATCTTT. Translation gives CACDTVSGFGDTDKLIF.